These T cell receptor beta chains were read from a single sample in a study of OX40 agonist ivuxolimab in advanced cancers. TCRdb keeps only in-frame clones here, not all; method: immunoSEQ multiplex PCR. The repertoire consists of some 77,000 clones, with just over 90% occurring once and the leading ten covering more than 4.5%. The sample here was CD4+ or CD8+ T cells sorted from blood, taken in a trial of the OX40 agonist ivuxolimab. All receptors come from an adult with an advanced solid tumor such as melanoma, head and neck, liver or kidney cancer. Both conserved end residues are part of each CDR3.

v_gene	len	CDR3aa
TRBV6-1	14	CASSRTGIQEGYTF
TRBV28	16	CASSPDSGILQWPQHF
TRBV4-1	15	CASSQEEGAREKLFF
TRBV7-3	14	CASSFSGGRNTQYF
TRBV9	14	CASSVGQTEGGYTF
TRBV7-6	16	CASSLADRGLGTEAFF
TRBV5-1	16	CASSRTLAGDYNEQFF
TRBV6-6	14	CASSDRTSTDTQYF
TRBV15	17	CATSRDAPGTGANVLTF
TRBV4-1	14	CASSQVGQRYEQYF
TRBV5-1	14	CASSLAWQGETQYF